This note documents a single T cell receptor beta chain sequence. Per the original data handling: Using reference gene primer amplification, nucleated cell counts were estimated. Generated by immunoSEQ multiplex PCR, the TCRdb table keeps only in-frame clones and is missing some. V and J calls and clone size are copied from that table; D and trimming were computed from the DNA. The repertoire includes 150,000 to 200,000 clones, 90% to 95% of them detected once, and 3.5% to 5% sits in the top ten. The sample is drawn from a study of blood T cell repertoires in COVID-19. Trimming removed 3 bases from V and 9 bases from J, with 10 bases in between. The CDR3 consists of 12 residues. CDR1 SNHLY and CDR2 FYNNEI come from the germline V gene.

The TCR originated in a woman between 50 and 59 years old with acute or convalescent COVID-19. Sequenced input: peripheral blood. V gene TRBV2 combines with J gene TRBJ2-3, with D unresolved. This CDR3 is CASSDILGTQYF. CDR3 coding DNA: TGTGCCAGCAGTGACATCCTAGGAACGCAGTATTTT.